The rows below give T cell receptor beta chains drawn from one sample of a study of OX40 agonist ivuxolimab in advanced cancers. Profiling relied on immunoSEQ multiplex PCR, and the TCRdb table lists in-frame clones only, not all of them. The repertoire holds tens of thousands of clones, nearly 90% seen once, with 0.35% in the top ten. The specimen comprised CD4+ or CD8+ T cells sorted from blood, sampled in a trial of the OX40 agonist ivuxolimab. The receptors were gathered from an adult with an advanced solid tumor such as melanoma, head and neck, liver or kidney cancer. Both conserved end residues are trimmed from each CDR3. The D gene is left open where the match is weak.

TRBV5-4 TRBD2 ASSLDSGGAEQF
TRBV6-6 . ASSTNRGRGTQY
TRBV5-1 TRBD2 ASSAGLAASYNEQF
TRBV29-1 . SVVWREVWIGSSYEQY
TRBV5-6 . ASSLGGTQRFYGYT
TRBV5-4 TRBD2 ASSPRGGSYEQY
TRBV7-9 . ASSLETGYGYT
TRBV30 TRBD1 AWSHPGQGSWETQY
TRBV7-2 TRBD1 ASSLMVTGRETQY
TRBV6-1 TRBD1 ASSEPGQGSYNEQF
TRBV25-1 TRBD1 ASSEQGDRGHMI
TRBV28 TRBD1 ASTGGGDYDYT
TRBV7-9 . ASSPTGTMGNTIY
TRBV11-3 . ASSAGRWADTQY
TRBV30 . AWSVLRESGNTIY